This entry lists 9 T cell receptor beta chains sequenced from one sample in a study of T cell repertoires in cytomegalovirus infection (dated by TCRdb to about 2019). No antigen has been assigned to these receptors. The sample's treatment or condition label, decoded: in vitro stimulation with specific CMV peptide epitopes to enrich CMV-specific T cells. The instrument given in TCRdb is Illumina HiSeq 1500. TCRdb reprocessing: public reads trimmed at Q25 with fastp, clones called with MiXCR, in-frame beta chains kept. Merged by CDR3 protein, the rows form single entries marked with the most common genes and DNA. This sample has about 700,000 distinct CDR3 sequences in its table, and roughly 30% of those were observed once. The top ten clonotypes cover roughly 18% of the sample. Source: cultured PBMCs, taken from culture after CMV antigen stimulation. These receptor sequences come from a human donor in good health (CMV status not recorded). Some clones in this sample may be carry-over from other donors' samples.

V usage is TRBV11-2 and J usage is TRBJ1-1, with D tentatively TRBD1 (5 bases). Germline V gene lookup returns CDR1 SGHAT and CDR2 FQNNGV. The CDR3 is 17 residues long. V lost 4 bases and J 1 base, leaving 19 bases between the germline ends. For the CDR3, the DNA is TGTGCCAGCAGCTCATTCCCCCGGGCGACAGAGAACACTGAAGCTTTCTTT. Its protein is CASSSFPRATENTEAFF.

This sequence joins TRBV10-3 and TRBJ2-1; 7 bases line up with TRBD2. The ends lost 4 bases at V and 5 bases at J; junction bases unmatched: 11. Germline V gene data show CDR1 as ENHRY and CDR2 as SYGVKD. This CDR3 region has 16 residues. The CDR3 DNA sequence: TGTGCCATCAGTGCTCCGGTAGCGGGTATCCACAATGAGCAGTTCTTC. This sequence encodes CAISAPVAGIHNEQFF.

The rearrangement uses TRBV7-2 and TRBJ1-3; maybe TRBD1 (5 bases). Trimming removed 3 bases at V and 6 bases at J, with 9 bases between. CDR1 is SGHTA and CDR2 is FQGNSA in the germline V gene. The CDR3 totals 13 residues. The CDR3 bases are TGTGCCAGCAGCTTTGGGACTTCAAACACCATATATTTT. Translating gives CASSFGTSNTIYF.

The chain links TRBV20-1 to TRBJ2-3, with TRBD2 identical over 7 bases. The CDR3 contains 15 residues. From germline, CDR1 is DFQATT and CDR2 SNEGSKA (reference sequence). With 0 bases clipped from V and 0 bases from J, the junction kept 3 bases outside the gene matches. CDR3 sequence reads: CSAREVGGSTDTQYF. The CDR3 DNA follows: TGCAGTGCTAGAGAAGTCGGGGGGAGCACAGATACGCAGTATTTT.

This clonotype came up a few times. J is TRBJ2-4 and V is TRBV4-1; D is possibly TRBD1 (6 bases). V was trimmed by 2 bases and J by 1 base, leaving 9 bases between them. Germline V gene lookup returns CDR1 MGHRA and CDR2 YSYEKL. The CDR3 consists of 15 residues. The CDR3 region has the DNA TGCGCCAGCAGCCAAAGGACAGAGGCCAAAAACATTCAGTACTTC. Translation gives CASSQRTEAKNIQYF.

In its sample, this clonotype was seen a few times. This rearrangement joins TRBV6-5 to TRBJ2-5; D gene unclear. V gave up 2 bases and J gave up 5 bases, with 3 bases separating them. Germline V gives CDR1 MNHEY, CDR2 SVGAGI. CDR3 length: 11 residues. DNA of the CDR3: TGTGCCAGCAGTTACGATGAGACCCAGTACTTC. This encodes CASSYDETQYF.

CDR3 sequence: CASSPSGQGAQQYF. For the CDR3, the DNA is TGTGCCAGCTCACCGTCGGGACAGGGGGCTCAGCAGTACTTC. The J gene is TRBJ2-7, the V gene TRBV18; 12 bases are shared with TRBD1. CDR3 length: 14 residues. Germline CDR1 reads KGHSH; CDR2 reads LQKENI. Losses at the gene ends were 3 bases for V and 8 bases for J; bases not matched to a gene: 5.

The V call is TRBV7-6, the J call TRBJ2-5, with D perhaps assigned TRBD1 or TRBD2 (6 bases each). The V end was cut by 5 bases, the J end by 4 bases, with 17 bases between. The CDR3 extends over 15 amino acids. The germline gives CDR1 SGHVS, CDR2 FNYEAQ. CDR3: CASSQGGQGRETQYF. CDR3 in DNA: TGTGCCAGCAGCCAAGGGGGGCAGGGGCGAGAGACCCAGTACTTC.

The rearrangement uses TRBV5-6 and TRBJ2-1; D not certain. Trimming cost V 1 base and J 3 bases, with 20 bases left between them. This CDR3 comprises 18 residues. CDR1 is SGHDT, CDR2 YYEEEE, per germline. DNA of the CDR3: TGTGCCAGCAGCTTGCCCTTTGTACCTGAAGGGATCTACAATGAGCAGTTCTTC. Translation: CASSLPFVPEGIYNEQFF.